A selection of T cell receptor beta chains follows, all from one sample in a study of cytomegalovirus exposure and HLA in healthy donors. Repertoires were generated with immunoSEQ multiplex PCR, while TCRdb's copy carries only in-frame clones and drops some. The sample records 95,000 to 150,000 clones, around three quarters being singletons. Input material: PBMCs. Receptors originate from a woman in her forties or fifties in good health and CMV-seronegative. Both conserved end residues are part of each CDR3. Each record gives: J gene, D gene, clone size, V gene, CDR3 DNA, CDR3 protein. The D gene is left open where the match is weak. Only part of the rows carry a size: once, few, many, or a class if the clone is expanded.

J: TRBJ2-2
D: -
size: -
V: TRBV18
DNA: TGTGCCAGCTCACCGCAGGACACCGGGGAGCTGTTTTTT
CDR3: CASSPQDTGELFF

J: TRBJ1-2
D: TRBD1
size: few
V: TRBV29-1
DNA: TGCAGCGTTGGTGGCAGGGGGGCTAACTATGGCTACACCTTC
CDR3: CSVGGRGANYGYTF

J: TRBJ2-2
D: TRBD1
size: -
V: TRBV9
DNA: TGTGCCAGCATCGGGGGACAGGGCGACACCGGGGAGCTGTTTTTT
CDR3: CASIGGQGDTGELFF

J: TRBJ2-2
D: -
size: -
V: TRBV28
DNA: TGTGCCAGCAGGGTTAGCGGTGCGAACACCGGGGAGCTGTTTTTT
CDR3: CASRVSGANTGELFF

J: TRBJ2-5
D: -
size: -
V: TRBV27
DNA: TGTGCCAGCAGTACCCGGGAGACCCAGTACTTC
CDR3: CASSTRETQYF

J: TRBJ1-2
D: TRBD1
size: -
V: TRBV4-3
DNA: TGCGCCAGCAGCCGAGGACAGGCCTATGGCTACACCTTC
CDR3: CASSRGQAYGYTF

J: TRBJ2-7
D: TRBD2
size: -
V: TRBV27
DNA: TGTGCCAGCACCCCCTCGGGACTAGCATCCTACGAGCAGTACTTC
CDR3: CASTPSGLASYEQYF

J: TRBJ2-1
D: TRBD2
size: -
V: TRBV28
DNA: TGTGCCAGCAGGTCCATTGGGACTAGCGCGACCAGGGGGAATGAGCAGTTCTTC
CDR3: CASRSIGTSATRGNEQFF

J: TRBJ2-7
D: TRBD2
size: -
V: TRBV19
DNA: TGTGCCAGTAGTATCGGGACTAGCGGGAGTTACGAGCAGTACTTC
CDR3: CASSIGTSGSYEQYF

J: TRBJ2-7
D: -
size: few
V: TRBV6-5
DNA: TGTGCCAGCAGTGGAAGCCAAGGGGGTTGGGAGCAGTACTTC
CDR3: CASSGSQGGWEQYF

J: TRBJ2-7
D: -
size: -
V: TRBV28
DNA: TGTGCCAGCAGTTTGTTGTCAGGACAGTCCTACGAGCAGTACTTC
CDR3: CASSLLSGQSYEQYF

J: TRBJ2-7
D: TRBD2
size: -
V: TRBV13
DNA: TGTGCCAGCAGCCCTTCAATGATTATCAGGCGGGAGTTAGGCTACGAGCAGTACTTC
CDR3: CASSPSMIIRRELGYEQYF